This passage covers 5 T cell receptor beta chains from one sample sequenced in a study of T-cell reconstitution after alpha-beta-depleted transplantation in children. Unique molecular identifiers were built into the TCRbeta library. From the PCR reads, TCRdb called clonotypes with MiXCR, one entry per CDR3 protein. The repertoire holds 610,000 or so distinct CDR3 sequences, 25% to 30% seen once, with 30% to 40% in the top ten. The sample here was PBMCs, taken before TCRalphabeta/CD19-depleted stem cell transplant. The receptors were gathered from a boy less than two years old with Wiskott-Aldrich syndrome, due to receive a stem cell transplant.

This clonotype turned up a few times. This chain connects TRBV5-1 to TRBJ2-7; TRBD1 aligns across 8 bases. This CDR3 has 15 residues. Per the germline V gene, CDR1 is SGHRS and CDR2 is YFSETQ. The V gene end was trimmed by 0 bases and the J gene end by 2 bases; junction bases not matched to a gene: 4. The CDR3 region is CASSLEDRGPYEQYF. In DNA form, the CDR3 reads TGCGCCAGCAGCTTGGAAGACAGGGGCCCCTACGAGCAGTACTTC.

The genes are TRBV5-1 and TRBJ2-1; 7 bases align to TRBD2. The CDR3 loop spans 16 amino acids. V lost 0 bases, J lost 7 bases, and 10 bases stayed unmatched. Germline values: CDR1 SGHRS, CDR2 YFSETQ. The CDR3 region is CASSLAGGFRRNEQFF. CDR3 DNA sequence: TGCGCCAGCAGCTTGGCCGGGGGGTTCCGCAGGAATGAGCAGTTCTTC.

This clonotype has just a few counts. This sequence joins TRBV20-1 and TRBJ2-5, with D possibly TRBD2 on 6 matching bases. There are 14 residues in the CDR3. Trimming removed 3 bases at V and 5 bases at J, with 16 bases between. Germline values: CDR1 DFQATT, CDR2 SNEGSKA (reference sequence). The CDR3, as DNA: TGCAGTGCTAGCCCCCTAGCGAGTGGGGAGACCCAGTACTTC. Its translation is CSASPLASGETQYF.

The chain recombines TRBV5-1 with TRBJ1-2; TRBD1 is a possible D gene (5 bases). The germline gives CDR1 SGHRS, CDR2 YFSETQ. The V gene lost 7 bases and the J gene lost 4 bases, with 14 bases spanning the gap. The CDR3 has 13 amino acids. The CDR3 reads CASGPGTGYGYTF. The CDR3 coding sequence is TGCGCCAGCGGACCCGGGACGGGCTATGGCTACACCTTC.

This clonotype was found a few times. The CDR3 loop reads CASSKELAGGADTQYF. In DNA form, the CDR3 reads TGTGCCAGCAGTAAAGAATTAGCGGGAGGAGCAGATACGCAGTATTTT. V usage is TRBV6-1 and J usage is TRBJ2-3, with 10 bases identical to TRBD2. Per germline, CDR1 MNHNS and CDR2 SASEGT. The CDR3 consists of 16 residues. Unmatched junction bases numbered 9, after V lost 5 bases and J lost 4 bases.